The subject of this entry is one T cell receptor beta chain. Original analysis: Amplification from reference gene primers served as the basis for estimated nucleated cell counts. Sequencing used immunoSEQ multiplex PCR; TCRdb keeps in-frame clones, though not all of them. For V, J and clone size, that table is used; D and trimming come from the DNA. The repertoire holds 250,000 to 300,000 clones, with approximately 87% as singletons. These data are taken from a study of blood T cell repertoires in COVID-19. Study details: COVID-19 samples collected from the United States, Italy and Spain covered acute and convalescent phases. The analysed material was cDNA or gDNA that came from T cells, B-cell-depleted T cells, or PBMCs.

The CDR3 covers 15 residues. Germline V gene data show CDR1 as MNHNY and CDR2 as SVGAGI (reference sequence). With V trimmed by 8 bases and J by 3 bases, 9 bases remained unmatched. The J gene is TRBJ2-7, the V gene TRBV6-6; 11 nucleotides align to TRBD1. The sample consisted of peripheral blood. The clonotype originates from a man aged 60 to 75 who had recovered from COVID-19. For the CDR3, the DNA is TGTGCCAGCGGAGGACCGGGACAGGGGGTCTACGAGCAGTACTTC. It encodes CASGGPGQGVYEQYF.